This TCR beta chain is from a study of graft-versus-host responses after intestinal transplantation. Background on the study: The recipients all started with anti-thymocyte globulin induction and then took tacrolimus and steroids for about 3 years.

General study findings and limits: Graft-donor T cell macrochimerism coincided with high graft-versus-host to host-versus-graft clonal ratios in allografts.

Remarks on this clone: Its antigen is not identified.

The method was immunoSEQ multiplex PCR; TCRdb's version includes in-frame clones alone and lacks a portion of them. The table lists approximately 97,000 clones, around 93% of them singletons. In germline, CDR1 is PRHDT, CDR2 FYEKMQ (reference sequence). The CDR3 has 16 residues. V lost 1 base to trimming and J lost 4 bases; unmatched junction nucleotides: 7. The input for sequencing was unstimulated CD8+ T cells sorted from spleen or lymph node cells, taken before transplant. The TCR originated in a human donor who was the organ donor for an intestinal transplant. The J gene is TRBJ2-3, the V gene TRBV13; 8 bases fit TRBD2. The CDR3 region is CASSLAGGPRADTQYF. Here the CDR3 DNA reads TGTGCCAGCAGCTTAGCGGGGGGGCCACGCGCAGATACGCAGTATTTT.